The 27 T cell receptor beta chains presented below share a single source sample, sequenced in a study of molecular identifiers for immune sequencing clone quantification. Each CDR3 protein gets one entry after TCRdb re-called the PCR reads with MiXCR. The table has more than 450,000 distinct CDR3 sequences, about a quarter seen once. The specimen was naive CD8+ T cells from blood, with Jurkat cell RNA spiked in. Subset here: FACS-sorted CD8+CD4-CCR7+CD45RA+ naive T cells. Every receptor here comes from a human donor in good health. Some libraries in this study had Jurkat cell RNA spiked in.

This clonotype showed up many times. The V gene is TRBV7-8, the J gene TRBJ1-1, with TRBD1 as a possible D gene (6 bases). Germline V gives CDR1 SGHVS, CDR2 FQNEAQ. The CDR3 runs 15 residues. The V end lost 5 bases, the J end lost 10 bases, and 23 bases lay between the germline ends. Here the CDR3 DNA reads TGTGCCAGCAGCCATAGACAGGACGGTAAAGAGGGAGCTTTCTTT. Translation: CASSHRQDGKEGAFF.

This clonotype showed up just a few times. DNA for the CDR3: TGTGCCAGCAGCCAAGAGTTGGGTTTCACAGATACGCAGTATTTT. This sequence encodes CASSQELGFTDTQYF. The chain combines TRBV3-1 with TRBJ2-3; unclear D gene. The germline V gene has CDR1 LGHDT and CDR2 YNNKEL (reference sequence). With 0 bases removed from V and 2 bases from J, the gap between germline ends came to 9 bases. The CDR3 is made up of 15 amino acids.

The chain links TRBV10-3 to TRBJ2-5; TRBD2 aligns across 8 bases. Germline V gives CDR1 ENHRY, CDR2 SYGVKD. V was pared by 4 bases and J by 1 base, with 5 bases of the junction left unmatched. The CDR3 totals 15 residues. CDR3 amino acids: CAISVAGGLQETQYF. The CDR3 DNA is TGTGCCATCAGTGTCGCGGGAGGCCTCCAAGAGACCCAGTACTTC.

V gene TRBV30 combines with J gene TRBJ2-1; D not resolved. Trimming took off 8 bases at V and 3 bases at J, with 5 bases between the two ends. The CDR3 has 10 residues. Germline CDR1 GTSNPN, CDR2 SVGIG (reference sequence). CDR3 loop: CARLYNEQFF. In DNA, the CDR3 is TGTGCCCGCCTCTACAATGAGCAGTTCTTC.

Turning to this clonotype: Its ends do not fully match the called genes, so a read error is possible. The chain combines TRBV5-3 with TRBJ2-2; 8 bases match TRBD2. TRBV5-3 is an open reading frame whose function is uncertain. The CDR3 runs to 15 residues. The CDR3 DNA is TGTGCCAGCAGCTCGGGACTAGCGAACACCGGGGAGCTGTTTTTT. This translates into CASSSGLANTGELFF.

The chain couples TRBV20-1 to TRBJ1-4; no clear D. The CDR3 totals 14 residues. Germline V CDR1 and CDR2: DFQATT, SNEGSKA (reference sequence). V lost 6 bases, J lost 7 bases, and 18 bases lay in between. The CDR3 DNA sequence: TGCAGTGCGCAAGCGGTTCCCCGAGGTGAAAAACTGTTTTTT. It yields the protein CSAQAVPRGEKLFF.

This clonotype came up many times. V gene TRBV12-5 combines with J gene TRBJ1-1; D is ambiguous. With 7 bases removed from V and 4 bases from J, the gap between germline ends came to 19 bases. The CDR3 is made up of 15 amino acids. Germline loops: CDR1 LGHNT, CDR2 FRNRAP. The CDR3: CASVEGFVVGTEAFF. The CDR3 nucleotides read TGTGCTAGTGTTGAAGGGTTCGTAGTGGGCACTGAAGCTTTCTTT.

The rearrangement links TRBV12-3 or TRBV12-4 to TRBJ1-5; 7 positions agree with TRBD1. The CDR3 runs 14 residues. Trimming took 6 bases from V and 6 from J; bases not matched to a gene: 8. The CDR3 DNA reads as TGTGCCAGCAGCAAGGGGGCTTGGGGTCAGCCCCAGCATTTT. Protein product: CASSKGAWGQPQHF.

This clonotype was seen at least ten times. The chain carries TRBV7-9 and TRBJ2-5; D gene ambiguous. Germline-derived CDR1 and CDR2 are SEHNR and FQNEAQ (reference sequence). The V end was cut by 3 bases, the J end by 5 bases, with 16 bases between. The CDR3 loop spans 15 amino acids. The CDR3 sequence is CASSFTLGPGETQYF. The CDR3 region has the DNA TGTGCCAGCAGCTTCACCCTAGGTCCGGGTGAGACCCAGTACTTC.

A note on this clonotype: With a much larger clone just one base away, this may be a read error. The CDR3 loop is CSSGMDRVSNAEAFF. The CDR3 coding sequence is TGTTCTAGTGGTATGGACAGGGTGTCGAACGCTGAAGCTTTCTTT. The chain joins TRBV12-5 to TRBJ1-1; TRBD1 agrees at 8 bases. The CDR3 contains 15 residues. Germline CDR1 is LGHNT and CDR2 is FRNRAP.

This clonotype was recorded many times. The chain uses TRBV9 and TRBJ2-7; D gene ambiguous. V was trimmed by 3 bases and J by 0 bases, leaving 10 bases between them. Germline V gene data show CDR1 as SGDLS and CDR2 as YYNGEE. The CDR3 covers 14 residues. The CDR3 loop reads CASSARVSSYEQYF. As DNA, the CDR3 is TGTGCCAGCAGCGCCCGTGTAAGCTCCTACGAGCAGTACTTC.

This clonotype was counted only a few times. V and J are TRBV4-3 and TRBJ2-1; 10 nucleotides agree with TRBD1. Germline V gene sequence: CDR1 LGHNA, CDR2 YSLEER. Trimming removed 0 bases from V and 1 base from J; junction bases left unmatched: 3. The CDR3 runs to 17 residues. CDR3 protein: CASSQDRGQGSYNEQFF. CDR3 nucleotides: TGCGCCAGCAGCCAAGATCGGGGACAGGGGTCCTACAATGAGCAGTTCTTC.

The chain's CDR3 is CASSPDRPVNHEQYF. CDR3 DNA sequence: TGTGCCAGCAGCCCCGACAGGCCCGTAAACCACGAGCAGTACTTC. This chain uses TRBV6-2 or TRBV6-3 with TRBJ2-7; D perhaps matches TRBD1 (6 bases). V was trimmed by 6 bases and J by 5 bases, leaving 20 bases between them. From germline, CDR1 is MNHEY and CDR2 SVGEGT. The CDR3 sequence is 15 residues long.

This chain links TRBV7-6 with TRBJ2-7, with unresolved D. This CDR3 is built from 13 residues. The germline CDR1 and CDR2 sequences are SGHVS and FNYEAQ. V lost 1 base to trimming and J lost 7 bases, with 11 bases between them. This CDR3 is CASSLGSPPEQYF. CDR3 coding DNA: TGTGCCAGCAGCTTAGGGTCTCCCCCGGAGCAGTACTTC. The full variable domain, its missing parts supplied by reference TRBV7-6 and TRBJ2-7, is GAGVSQSPRYKVTKRGQDVALRCDPISGHVSLYWYRQALGQGPEFLTYFNYEAQQDKSGLPNDRFSAERPEGSISTLTIQRTEQRDSAMYRCASSLGSPPEQYFGPGTRLTVT.

This chain connects TRBV11-2 to TRBJ2-5; the D is unclear. Germline V gene data show CDR1 as SGHAT and CDR2 as FQNNGV. The CDR3 sequence is 11 residues long. Between the trimmed V and J ends, which lost 5 bases and 7 bases, there was a span of 8 bases. CDR3 DNA: TGTGCCAGCAGCGATTTGGGGACCCAGTACTTC. Its translation: CASSDLGTQYF. Full variable domain (remainder filled in from reference TRBV11-2 and TRBJ2-5): EAGVAQSPRYKIIEKRQSVAFWCNPISGHATLYWYQQILGQGPKLLIQFQNNGVVDDSQLPKDRFSAERLKGVDSTLKIQPAKLEDSAVYLCASSDLGTQYFGPGTRLLVL.

This clonotype was observed at least ten times. This sequence joins TRBV7-3 and TRBJ2-5; the D is unclear. The CDR3 is 13 amino acids. V dropped 2 bases and J dropped 5 bases, with 9 bases sitting between them. Germline V gene sequence: CDR1 SGHTA, CDR2 FQGTGA. CDR3 in amino acids: CASSLAVRETQYF. The CDR3 bases are TGTGCCAGCAGCTTAGCCGTACGGGAGACCCAGTACTTC. Using reference TRBV7-3 and TRBJ2-5 for the parts outside the CDR3, the full variable domain is GAGVSQTPSNKVTEKGKYVELRCDPISGHTALYWYRQSLGQGPEFLIYFQGTGAADDSGLPNDRFFAVRPEGSVSTLKIQRTERGDSAVYLCASSLAVRETQYFGPGTRLLVL.

This clonotype has ten or more counts. The V and J genes are TRBV4-1 and TRBJ1-5; TRBD1 aligns across 8 bases. Germline assignment: CDR1 MGHRA and CDR2 YSYEKL. Trimming cost V 3 bases and J 6 bases; bases outside gene matches: 4. The CDR3 totals 14 residues. This chain's CDR3 is CASSHAGGTQPQHF. The CDR3 DNA reads as TGCGCCAGCAGCCATGCAGGGGGCACTCAGCCCCAGCATTTT.

This clonotype was counted a few times. A much larger clone lies a single base off, so this may be a read error. Likely a read error: the CDR3 ends without its conserved phenylalanine or tryptophan. The rearrangement links TRBV4-3 to TRBJ2-1; 10 nucleotides agree with TRBD2. V shed 4 bases, J shed 4 bases, and the junction held 4 bases outside the gene matches. In germline, CDR1 is LGHNA, CDR2 YSLEER. This CDR3 contains 15 residues. For the CDR3, the DNA is TGCGCCAGCAGCCCGGGGACTAGCGATTACAATGAGCAGTTCCTC. Protein sequence: CASSPGTSDYNEQFL.

The chain is built from TRBV6-5 and TRBJ2-5; D could derive from TRBD1 or TRBD2 (5 bases each). The CDR3 has 17 residues. The germline V gene encodes CDR1 MNHEY and CDR2 SVGAGI. Trimming took off 6 bases at V and 0 bases at J, with 20 bases between the two ends. CDR3 residues: CASSPKWDGVDQETQYF. As DNA, the CDR3 is TGTGCCAGCAGCCCAAAATGGGACGGGGTGGACCAAGAGACCCAGTACTTC.

The chain links TRBV7-9 to TRBJ1-1; 7 nucleotides agree with TRBD1. This CDR3 comprises 15 residues. The ends lost 5 bases at V and 5 bases at J; junction bases unmatched: 11. Germline CDR1 and CDR2: SEHNR and FQNEAQ (reference sequence). CDR3 coding DNA: TGTGCCAGCAGCCCGGAGGAGGGGGCATGGACTGAAGCTTTCTTT. Its protein product is CASSPEEGAWTEAFF.

As to this clonotype: A read error may be the cause here, since a much bigger clone is one base away. The V gene is TRBV7-6, the J gene TRBJ2-7; TRBD2 matches at 10 bases. Germline V gene sequence: CDR1 SGHVS, CDR2 FNYEAQ. The CDR3 loop spans 16 amino acids. In DNA, the CDR3 is TGTGCCAGCAGCTCCCTAGCGGGGGCGAGCTCCTACGAGCAGCACTTC. This gives the protein CASSSLAGASSYEQHF.

This clonotype has more than one count but fewer than ten. The chain's CDR3 is CASSFSAASSYEQYF. For the CDR3, the DNA is TGTGCCAGCAGTTTTTCGGCCGCTAGCTCCTACGAGCAGTACTTC. The gene calls are TRBV27 and TRBJ2-7, with no clear D. The CDR3 has 15 amino acids. V was pared by 3 bases and J by 0 bases, with 12 bases between. Per germline, CDR1 MNHEY and CDR2 SMNVEV (reference sequence).

This clonotype came up many times. The chain recombines TRBV27 with TRBJ1-4; perhaps TRBD1 as D (5 bases). CDR3 length equals 15 residues. Germline V gene lookup returns CDR1 MNHEY and CDR2 SMNVEV (reference sequence). Trimming took off 4 bases at V and 8 bases at J, with 17 bases between the two ends. The CDR3, as DNA: TGTGCCAGCAGTTCTGCAGGGAGGGTTTGGGAAAAACTGTTTTTT. Translating it yields CASSSAGRVWEKLFF.

The chain combines TRBV4-3 with TRBJ2-7; D gene ambiguous. The ends were cut back, 1 base at V and 0 bases at J, with 10 bases in the middle. This CDR3 has 15 amino acids. Looked up from germline, CDR1 is LGHNA and CDR2 is YSLEER. The CDR3 here is CASSQGAGASYEQYF. The CDR3 nucleotides are TGCGCCAGCAGCCAAGGTGCAGGCGCCTCCTACGAGCAGTACTTC.

This chain links TRBV9 with TRBJ2-1; D unclear. CDR3 length: 15 residues. Germline V CDR1 and CDR2: SGDLS, YYNGEE. Trimming removed 3 bases from V and 0 bases from J, with 10 bases in between. Here the CDR3 DNA reads TGTGCCAGCAGCGCCTTGGAGAGCTCCTACAATGAGCAGTTCTTC. Translating it yields CASSALESSYNEQFF.

The chain has TRBV7-3 and TRBJ2-1; 10 bases map to TRBD2. Per germline, CDR1 SGHTA and CDR2 FQGTGA. Germline trimming cut 5 bases from V and 0 bases from J; bases unmatched to any gene: 10. The CDR3 loop spans 18 amino acids. In nucleotides, the CDR3 is TGTGCCAGCAGCCTTCAGGGACTAGCGCCAAGCTCCTACAATGAGCAGTTCTTC. This encodes CASSLQGLAPSSYNEQFF.

This clonotype was picked up a small number of times. The chain has TRBV5-3 and TRBJ2-1; D perhaps matches TRBD2 (6 bases). TRBV5-3 is classed as an ORF, of uncertain function. The CDR3 totals 15 residues. V was cut by 8 bases and J by 5 bases, with 20 bases left in between. The CDR3 bases are TGTGCCAGCAGCCCTACGTGGGGGGAGAACAATGAGCAGTTCTTC. The encoded protein is CASSPTWGENNEQFF.